This T cell receptor beta chain was identified during a study of identical twins' blood T cells. General observations from the study: Mainly, cloneset size products determined shared clonotypes, twins included.

Regarding this clonotype: The antigen remains unidentified.

Sample barcodes were added at both library ends during cDNA synthesis. MiXCR, applied by TCRdb to the 5' RACE reads, yields one record per CDR3 protein. This table holds fewer than 450,000 distinct CDR3 sequences, about 28% found once. From germline, CDR1 is SQVTM and CDR2 ANQGSEA. This CDR3 region has 13 residues. J was trimmed by 4 bases and V by 7 bases; bases with no gene match: 7. All three twin pairs grew up together with likely shared infections and vaccines. V gene TRBV29-1 combines with J gene TRBJ2-7; 10 positions agree with TRBD2. Sequenced input: PBMCs. The sequence was collected from a woman aged 18-49 years in good health. CDR3 nucleotide sequence: TGCAGCGCCAGAGCGGGAGGGGTATACGAGCAGTACTTC. As protein: CSARAGGVYEQYF.